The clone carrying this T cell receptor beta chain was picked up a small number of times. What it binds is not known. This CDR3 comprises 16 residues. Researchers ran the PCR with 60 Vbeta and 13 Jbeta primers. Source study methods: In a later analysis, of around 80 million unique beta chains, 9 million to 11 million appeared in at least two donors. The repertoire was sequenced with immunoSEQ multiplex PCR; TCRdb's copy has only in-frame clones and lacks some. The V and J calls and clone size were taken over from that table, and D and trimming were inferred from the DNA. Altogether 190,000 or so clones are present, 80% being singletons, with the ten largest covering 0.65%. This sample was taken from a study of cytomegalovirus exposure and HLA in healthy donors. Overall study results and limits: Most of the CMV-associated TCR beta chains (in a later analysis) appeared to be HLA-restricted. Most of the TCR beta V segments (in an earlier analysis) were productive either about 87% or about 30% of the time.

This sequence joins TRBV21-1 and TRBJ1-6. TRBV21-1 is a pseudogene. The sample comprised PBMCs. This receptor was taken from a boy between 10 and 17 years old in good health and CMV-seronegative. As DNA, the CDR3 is TGTGCCAGCAGCGCTCGGGTCCTGCGGGGTAGTTCACCCCTCCACTTT. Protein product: CASSARVLRGSSPLHF.